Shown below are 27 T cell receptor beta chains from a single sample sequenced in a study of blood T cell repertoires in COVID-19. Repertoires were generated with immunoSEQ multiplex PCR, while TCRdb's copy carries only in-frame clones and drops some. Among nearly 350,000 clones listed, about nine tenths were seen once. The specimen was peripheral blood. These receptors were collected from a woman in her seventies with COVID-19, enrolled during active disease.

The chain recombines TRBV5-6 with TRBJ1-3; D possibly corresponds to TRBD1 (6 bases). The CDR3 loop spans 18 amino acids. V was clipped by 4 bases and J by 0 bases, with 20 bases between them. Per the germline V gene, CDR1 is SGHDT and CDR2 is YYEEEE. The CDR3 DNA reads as TGTGCCAGCAGCCCCCGACAGGCAGGGCTCAACTCTGGAAACACCATATATTTT. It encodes CASSPRQAGLNSGNTIYF.

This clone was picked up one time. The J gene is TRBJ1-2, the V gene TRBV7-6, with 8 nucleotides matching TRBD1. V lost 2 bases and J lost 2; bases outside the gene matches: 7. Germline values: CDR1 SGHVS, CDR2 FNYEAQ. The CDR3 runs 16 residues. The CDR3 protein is CASSLSDRGLNYGYTF. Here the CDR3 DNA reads TGTGCCAGCAGCTTATCCGACAGGGGACTCAACTATGGCTACACCTTC.

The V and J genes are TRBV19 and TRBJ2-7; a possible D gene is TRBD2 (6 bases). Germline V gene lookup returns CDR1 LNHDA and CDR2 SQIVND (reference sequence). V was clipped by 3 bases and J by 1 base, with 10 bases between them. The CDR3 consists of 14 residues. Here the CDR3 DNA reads TGTGCCAGTAGTATCACGAGCGGGTCCTACGAGCAGTACTTC. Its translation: CASSITSGSYEQYF.

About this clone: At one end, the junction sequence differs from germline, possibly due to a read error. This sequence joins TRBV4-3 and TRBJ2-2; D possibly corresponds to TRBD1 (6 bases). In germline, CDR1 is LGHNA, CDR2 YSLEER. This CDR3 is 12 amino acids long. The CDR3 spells CASSQETGPEVF. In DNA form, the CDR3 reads TGCGCCAGCAGCCAAGAAACAGGGCCCGAGGTTTTT.

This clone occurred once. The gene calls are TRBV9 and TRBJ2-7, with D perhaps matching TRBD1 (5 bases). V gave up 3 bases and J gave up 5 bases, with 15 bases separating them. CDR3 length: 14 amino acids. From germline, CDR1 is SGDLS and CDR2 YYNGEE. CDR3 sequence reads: CASSAERGYDEQYF. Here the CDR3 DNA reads TGTGCCAGCAGCGCAGAAAGGGGTTATGACGAGCAGTACTTC. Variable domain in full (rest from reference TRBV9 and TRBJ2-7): DSGVTQTPKHLITATGQRVTLRCSPRSGDLSVYWYQQSLDQGLQFLIQYYNGEERAKGNILERFSAQQFPDLHSELNLSSLELGDSALYFCASSAERGYDEQYFGPGTRLTVT.

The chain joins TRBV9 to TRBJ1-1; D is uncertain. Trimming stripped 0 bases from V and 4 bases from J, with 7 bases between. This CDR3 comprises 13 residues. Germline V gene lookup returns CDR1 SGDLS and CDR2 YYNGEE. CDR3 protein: CASSVESGTEAFF. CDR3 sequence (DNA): TGTGCCAGCAGCGTAGAGTCCGGCACTGAAGCTTTCTTT.

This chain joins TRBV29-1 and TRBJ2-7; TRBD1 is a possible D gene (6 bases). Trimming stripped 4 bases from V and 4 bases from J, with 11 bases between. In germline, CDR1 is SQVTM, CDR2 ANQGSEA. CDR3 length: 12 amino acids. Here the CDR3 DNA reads TGCAGCGTTGGCCAGGGGAATTACGAGCAGTACTTC. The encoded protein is CSVGQGNYEQYF.

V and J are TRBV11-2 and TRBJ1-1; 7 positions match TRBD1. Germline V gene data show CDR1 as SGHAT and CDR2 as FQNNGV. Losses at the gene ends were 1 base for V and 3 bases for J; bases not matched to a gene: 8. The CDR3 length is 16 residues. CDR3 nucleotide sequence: TGTGCCAGCAGCTTAGTGTACAGGGGCACATACACTGAAGCTTTCTTT. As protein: CASSLVYRGTYTEAFF.

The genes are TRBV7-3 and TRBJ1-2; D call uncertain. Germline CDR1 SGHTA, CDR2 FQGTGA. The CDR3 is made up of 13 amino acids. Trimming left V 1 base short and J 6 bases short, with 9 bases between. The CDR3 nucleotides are TGTGCCAGCAGCTTAATTTCGGGTGATGGCTACACCTTC. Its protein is CASSLISGDGYTF.

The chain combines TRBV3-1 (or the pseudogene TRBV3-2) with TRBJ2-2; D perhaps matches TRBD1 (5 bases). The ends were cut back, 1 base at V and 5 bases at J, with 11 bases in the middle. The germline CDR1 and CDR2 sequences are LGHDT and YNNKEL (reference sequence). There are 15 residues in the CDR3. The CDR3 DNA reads TGTGCCAGCAGCCAAGGACAGTTCACTACCGGGGAGCTGTTTTTT. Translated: CASSQGQFTTGELFF.

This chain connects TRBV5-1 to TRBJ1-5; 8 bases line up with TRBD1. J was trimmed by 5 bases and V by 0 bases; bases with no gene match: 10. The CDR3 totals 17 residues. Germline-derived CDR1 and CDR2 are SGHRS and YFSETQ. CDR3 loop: CASSLALRTGPHQPQHF. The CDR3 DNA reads TGCGCCAGCAGCTTGGCCTTGAGGACAGGGCCGCATCAGCCCCAGCATTTT.

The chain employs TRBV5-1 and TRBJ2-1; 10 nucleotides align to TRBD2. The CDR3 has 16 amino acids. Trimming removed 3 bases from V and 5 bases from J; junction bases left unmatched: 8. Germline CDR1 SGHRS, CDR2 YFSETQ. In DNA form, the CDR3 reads TGCGCCAGCAGCTCACCAAGCGGGGGGGCTAACAATGAGCAGTTCTTC. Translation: CASSSPSGGANNEQFF.

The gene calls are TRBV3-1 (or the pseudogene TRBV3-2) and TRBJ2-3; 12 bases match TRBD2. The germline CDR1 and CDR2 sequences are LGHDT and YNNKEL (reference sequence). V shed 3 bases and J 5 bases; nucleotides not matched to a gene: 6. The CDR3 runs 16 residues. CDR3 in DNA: TGTGCCAGCAGCCAGGTGGGACTAGCGGGTCTAGATACGCAGTATTTT. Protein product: CASSQVGLAGLDTQYF.

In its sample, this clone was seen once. CDR3 sequence (DNA): TGTGCCAGCAGTTACTTTGGCGGGGGGCCCGGCGGGGAGCTGTTTTTT. It codes for CASSYFGGGPGGELFF. This sequence joins TRBV6-6 and TRBJ2-2; 8 bases align to TRBD2. V lost 1 base and J lost 7; bases outside the gene matches: 8. There are 16 residues in the CDR3. CDR1 is MNHNY and CDR2 is SVGAGI in the germline V gene (reference sequence).

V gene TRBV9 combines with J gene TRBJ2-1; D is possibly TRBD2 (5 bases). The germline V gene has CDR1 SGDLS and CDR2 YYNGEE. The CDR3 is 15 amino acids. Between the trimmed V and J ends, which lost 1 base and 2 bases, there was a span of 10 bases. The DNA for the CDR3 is TGTGCCAGCAGCGTAACGAGCGGACCCTACAATGAGCAGTTCTTC. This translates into CASSVTSGPYNEQFF.

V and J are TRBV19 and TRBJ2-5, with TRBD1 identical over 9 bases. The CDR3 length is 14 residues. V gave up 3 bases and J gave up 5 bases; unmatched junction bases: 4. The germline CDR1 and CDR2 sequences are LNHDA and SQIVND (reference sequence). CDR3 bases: TGTGCCAGTAGTATGACAGGGGGGATGGAGACCCAGTACTTC. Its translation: CASSMTGGMETQYF.

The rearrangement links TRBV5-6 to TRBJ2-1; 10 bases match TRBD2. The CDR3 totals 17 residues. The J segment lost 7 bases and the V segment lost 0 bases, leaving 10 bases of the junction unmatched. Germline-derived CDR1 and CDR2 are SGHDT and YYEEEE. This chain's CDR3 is CASSLASGGLLDNEQFF. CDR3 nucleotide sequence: TGTGCCAGCAGCTTGGCTAGCGGGGGACTATTGGATAATGAGCAGTTCTTC.

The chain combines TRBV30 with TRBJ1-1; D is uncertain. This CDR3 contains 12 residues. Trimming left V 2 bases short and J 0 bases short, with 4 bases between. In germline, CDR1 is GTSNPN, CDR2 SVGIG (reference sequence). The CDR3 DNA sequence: TGTGCCTGGAGTAGAGTGAACACTGAAGCTTTCTTT. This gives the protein CAWSRVNTEAFF.

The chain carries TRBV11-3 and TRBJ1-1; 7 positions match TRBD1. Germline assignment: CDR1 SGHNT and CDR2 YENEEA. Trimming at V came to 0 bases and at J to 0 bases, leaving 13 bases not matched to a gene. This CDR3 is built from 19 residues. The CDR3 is CASSLDQSPTGTMNTEAFF. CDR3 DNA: TGTGCCAGCAGCTTAGATCAATCCCCGACAGGGACCATGAACACTGAAGCTTTCTTT.

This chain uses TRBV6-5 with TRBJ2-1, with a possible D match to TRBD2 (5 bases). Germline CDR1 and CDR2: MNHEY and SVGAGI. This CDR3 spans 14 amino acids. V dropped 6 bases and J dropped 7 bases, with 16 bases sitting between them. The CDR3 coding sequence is TGTGCCAGCAGCGTTATCAGCGGCCGTAATGAGCAGTTCTTC. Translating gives CASSVISGRNEQFF.

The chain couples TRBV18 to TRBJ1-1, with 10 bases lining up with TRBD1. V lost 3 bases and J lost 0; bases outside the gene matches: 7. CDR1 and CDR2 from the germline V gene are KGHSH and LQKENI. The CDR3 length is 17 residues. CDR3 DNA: TGTGCCAGCTCACCCCGGACAGGGGGGACCATGAACACTGAAGCTTTCTTT. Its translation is CASSPRTGGTMNTEAFF. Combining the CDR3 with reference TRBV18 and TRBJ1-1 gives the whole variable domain NAGVMQNPRHLVRRRGQEARLRCSPMKGHSHVYWYRQLPEEGLKFMVYLQKENIIDESGMPKERFSAEFPKEGPSILRIQQVVRGDSAAYFCASSPRTGGTMNTEAFFGQGTRLTVV.

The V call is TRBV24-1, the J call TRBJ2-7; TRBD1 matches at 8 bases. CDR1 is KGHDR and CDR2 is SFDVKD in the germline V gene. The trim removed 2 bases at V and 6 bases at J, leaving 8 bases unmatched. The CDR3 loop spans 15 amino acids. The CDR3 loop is CATSDYRTGRFEQYF. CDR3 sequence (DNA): TGTGCCACCAGTGATTATAGGACAGGGCGTTTCGAGCAGTACTTC.

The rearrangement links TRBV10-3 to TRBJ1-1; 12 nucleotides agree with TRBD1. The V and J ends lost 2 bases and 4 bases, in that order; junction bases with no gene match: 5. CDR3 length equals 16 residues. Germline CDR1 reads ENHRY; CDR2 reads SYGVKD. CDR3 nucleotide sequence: TGTGCCATCAGTGAGACGGGACAGGGGGCCACCACTGAAGCTTTCTTT. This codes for CAISETGQGATTEAFF.

The CDR3 sequence: CASSLGTSGGSYEQYF. In DNA, the CDR3 is TGTGCCAGCAGCTTAGGGACTAGCGGGGGCTCCTACGAGCAGTACTTC. This chain connects TRBV7-2 to TRBJ2-7, with 13 bases lining up with TRBD2. Germline CDR1 SGHTA, CDR2 FQGNSA. This CDR3 has 16 amino acids. V trimming: 1 base; J trimming: 0 bases; junction bases outside the gene matches: 0.

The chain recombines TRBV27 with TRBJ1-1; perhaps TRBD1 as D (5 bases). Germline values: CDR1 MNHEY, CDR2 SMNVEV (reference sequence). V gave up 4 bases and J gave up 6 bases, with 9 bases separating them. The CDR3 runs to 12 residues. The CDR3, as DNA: TGTGCCAGCAGTTACGGGGGGGCTGAAGCTTTCTTT. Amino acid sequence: CASSYGGAEAFF.

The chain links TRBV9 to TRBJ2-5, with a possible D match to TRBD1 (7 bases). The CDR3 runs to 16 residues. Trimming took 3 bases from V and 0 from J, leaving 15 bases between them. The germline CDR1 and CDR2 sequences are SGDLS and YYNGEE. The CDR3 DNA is TGTGCCAGCAGCGCGTTCTCAGGGGGGTACCAAGAGACCCAGTACTTC. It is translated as CASSAFSGGYQETQYF.

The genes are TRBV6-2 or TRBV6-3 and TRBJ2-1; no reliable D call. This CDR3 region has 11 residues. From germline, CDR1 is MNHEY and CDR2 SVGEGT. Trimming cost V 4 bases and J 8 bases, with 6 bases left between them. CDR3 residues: CASSSVDEQFF. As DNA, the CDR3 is TGTGCCAGCAGTTCTGTTGATGAGCAGTTCTTC.